The clone carrying this T cell receptor beta chain was recorded a few times. Trimming took off 6 bases at V and 9 bases at J, with 12 bases between the two ends. There are 13 residues in the CDR3. Germline-derived CDR1 and CDR2 are SEHNR and FQNEAQ (reference sequence). The data derive from a study of cytomegalovirus exposure and HLA in healthy donors. On the study more broadly: Ancestry clustering placed around 80% of approximately 370 genotyped donors in the Caucasian-associated cluster.

It was with 60 Vbeta and 13 Jbeta primers that the PCR ran. Here immunoSEQ multiplex PCR was the method, and the copy in TCRdb shows in-frame clones only, minus some. The table has about 120,000 clones, roughly 9% seen once. The sequenced sample was PBMCs. The V and J genes are TRBV7-9 and TRBJ1-6, with D possibly being TRBD1 (5 bases). This receptor was obtained from a woman aged 40 to 49 in good health and CMV-seropositive. In nucleotides, the CDR3 is TGTGCCAGCAGTATCGACAGAGGTTCACCCCTCCACTTT. This sequence encodes CASSIDRGSPLHF.